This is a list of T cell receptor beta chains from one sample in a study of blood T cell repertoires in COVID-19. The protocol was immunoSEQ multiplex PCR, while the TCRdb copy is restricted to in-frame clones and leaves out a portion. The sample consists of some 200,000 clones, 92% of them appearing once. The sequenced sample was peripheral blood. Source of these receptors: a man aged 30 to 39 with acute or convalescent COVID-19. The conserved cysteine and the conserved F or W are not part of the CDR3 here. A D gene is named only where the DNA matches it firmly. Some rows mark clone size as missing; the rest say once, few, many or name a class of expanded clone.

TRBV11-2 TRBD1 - ASSIQGARVNEQF
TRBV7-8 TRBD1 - ASSSPGQDHYGYT
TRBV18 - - ASSALDNSPLH
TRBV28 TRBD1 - ASSLRQGFRGTEAF
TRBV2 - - ASSIGGSSYNSPLH
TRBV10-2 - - ASSESRPAEDTQY
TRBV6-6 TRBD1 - ASSPQGAEGYT
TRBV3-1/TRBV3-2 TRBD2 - ASSLSGTHPDTQY
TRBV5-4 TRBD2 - ASRQILAGGLDEQF
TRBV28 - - ASSSAALNTEAF
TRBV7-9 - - ASSSPYRQGLSSYNEQF
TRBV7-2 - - ASSLPSGKSSYEQY
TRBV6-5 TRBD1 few ASSNTPGQGDGYT
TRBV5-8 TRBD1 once ASSRDRDLLLFSYEQY
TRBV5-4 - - ASSLARDYGYT
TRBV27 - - ASSARLTSNQPQH
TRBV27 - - ASSLPGQVSYNEQF
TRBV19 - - ASRPLAGTDTQY
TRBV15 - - ATSRDRSGGGYT
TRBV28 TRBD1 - ASSLSGTGVQPQH
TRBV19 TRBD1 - ASSMGQGEHNEQF
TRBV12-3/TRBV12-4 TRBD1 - ASRTGGIGEQY
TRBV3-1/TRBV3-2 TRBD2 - ASSQASSGTDTQY
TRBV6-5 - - ASSYGPGTEAF
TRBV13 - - ASSFSSELF
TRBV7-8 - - ASSNRDRTYGYT
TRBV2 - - ASVLGGNQPQH
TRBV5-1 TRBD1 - ASSPDRGRIAGTDTQY
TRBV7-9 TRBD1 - ASSKMTGGLYGYT
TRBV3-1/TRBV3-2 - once ASSQAPAGGGELF
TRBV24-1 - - ATSDLNRRYGYT
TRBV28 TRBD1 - ASSPDRGNREAF
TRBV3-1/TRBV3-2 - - ASSQATYEQY
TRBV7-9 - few ASSSRGGSDEAF
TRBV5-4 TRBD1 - ASSSLFGTGEDGYT
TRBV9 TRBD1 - ASSPRSGGSGNTIY
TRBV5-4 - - ASSGDGGPTLRTGELF